This T cell receptor (beta chain) was sequenced in a study of shared clonotypes between healthy human individuals. Between the trimmed V and J ends, which lost 4 bases and 10 bases, there was a span of 25 bases. Looked up from germline, CDR1 is MDHEN and CDR2 is SYDVKM. CDR3 size: 16 residues. The study ran the assay at deep level. Measured with immunoSEQ multiplex PCR; TCRdb has only the in-frame clones, and not every one. The sample consists of roughly 2,300,000 clones, around 93% of them appearing once. Study-level points and caveats: Generation probability values for non-shared clonotypes were lower than those for clonotypes shared by all four donors. Generally, naive subsets (rather than memory subsets) showed larger estimated richness.

This clone was observed a single time. Its antigen is not identified. Sequenced material: naive CD4+ T cells from PBMCs. Subset of the sample: CD45RA+ positively selected. This rearrangement joins TRBV28 to TRBJ2-5; D remains unclear. The TCR was taken from a man between 18 and 29 years old in good health. Some clones in this sample may be carry-over from other donors' samples. The CDR3 DNA follows: TGTGCCAGCAGTTCCCCCCGAGAGTTTCCCGGGTGGGACCAGTACTTC. Translating gives CASSSPREFPGWDQYF.